This T cell receptor beta chain was recovered during a study of blood T cell repertoires in COVID-19. Germline lookup yields CDR1 MNHEY and CDR2 SVGAGI. V was clipped by 6 bases and J by 4 bases; unmatched bases: 4. The CDR3 runs 13 residues. This clone was picked up a small number of times. The identical CDR3 is also encoded by other nucleotide sequences in the sample. Source study methods: How many nucleated cells were present was estimated from reference gene primer amplification. Assay: immunoSEQ multiplex PCR; the TCRdb copy retains only in-frame clones and omits some. D and trimming were read from the DNA, whereas the V and J calls and clone size are those reported in that table. The table shows about 240,000 clones, with approximately 85% occurring only once.

This chain joins TRBV6-5 and TRBJ1-1; 8 nucleotides line up with TRBD1. This sequence originates from a woman in her sixties with active or convalescent COVID-19. The specimen sequenced was peripheral blood. The CDR3, as DNA: TGTGCCAGCAGGAGAACAGGGGGCACTGAAGCTTTCTTT. It encodes CASRRTGGTEAFF.